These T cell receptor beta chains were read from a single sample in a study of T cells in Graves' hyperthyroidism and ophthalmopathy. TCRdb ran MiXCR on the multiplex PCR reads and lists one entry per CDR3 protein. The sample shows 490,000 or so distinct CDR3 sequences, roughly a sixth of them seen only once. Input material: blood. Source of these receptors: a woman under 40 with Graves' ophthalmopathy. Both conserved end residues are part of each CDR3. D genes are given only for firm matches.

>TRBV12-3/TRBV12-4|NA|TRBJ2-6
CASSFLIGARSSGANVLTF
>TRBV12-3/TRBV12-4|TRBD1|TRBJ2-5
CASSLAPGQGLHETQYF
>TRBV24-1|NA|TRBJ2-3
CATSDLGRDSTDTQYF
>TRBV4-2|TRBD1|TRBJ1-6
CASSQAPPGQGFSPLHF
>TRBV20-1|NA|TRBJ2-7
CSARGDITYEQYF
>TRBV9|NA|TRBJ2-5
CASSVDGGVETQYF
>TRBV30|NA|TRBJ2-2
CAWPRQGRVTGELFF
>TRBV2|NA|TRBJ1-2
CASILGVYGYTF
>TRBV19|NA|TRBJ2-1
CASSIVGGGSLNEQFF
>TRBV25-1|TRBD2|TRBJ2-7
CASSIPGRRTSGSREQYF
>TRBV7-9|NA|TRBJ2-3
CASSLDRDGTDTQYF
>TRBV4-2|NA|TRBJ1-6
CASSFDRDALHF
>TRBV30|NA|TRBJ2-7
CAWRSPGGGAYEQYF
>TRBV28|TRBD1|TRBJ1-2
CASSFSDRGNYGYTF
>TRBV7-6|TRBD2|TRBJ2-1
CASSLGIAGEVAYNEQFF
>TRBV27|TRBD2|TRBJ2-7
CASSLWLAESYEQYF
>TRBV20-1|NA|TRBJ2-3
CSAFRAGTDTQYF
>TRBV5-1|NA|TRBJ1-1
CASSEQGPETTEAFF
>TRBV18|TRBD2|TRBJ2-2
CASSPTSGNTGELFF
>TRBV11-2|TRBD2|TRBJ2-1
CASSFQGAGGSYNEQFF
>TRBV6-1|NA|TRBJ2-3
CASSKAGSATDTQYF
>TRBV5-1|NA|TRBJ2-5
CASSLGNRETQYF
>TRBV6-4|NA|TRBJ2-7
CASSPRTVNYEQYF
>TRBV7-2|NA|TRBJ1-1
CGSSFRDSGTEAFF
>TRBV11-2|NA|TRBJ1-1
CASQANTEAFF
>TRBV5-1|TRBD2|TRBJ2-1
CASSLASGTSGIDEQFF
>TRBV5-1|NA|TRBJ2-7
CASSPGVSYEQYF
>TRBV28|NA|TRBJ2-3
CASRPSDSLAQYF
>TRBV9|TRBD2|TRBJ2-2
CVSSLSGRASPGELFF
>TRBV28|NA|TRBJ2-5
CASVDGLVQETQYF
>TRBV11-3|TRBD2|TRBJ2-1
CASSSGDDNEQFF
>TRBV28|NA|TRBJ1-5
CASSLRHFYQPQHF
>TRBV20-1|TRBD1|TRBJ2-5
CSAPRTGMETQYF
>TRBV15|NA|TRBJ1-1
CATRLRGIGRMNTEAFF
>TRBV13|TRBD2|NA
CASSTPGTSGIHNEQYF
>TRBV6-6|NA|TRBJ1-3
CASSYSGDTIYF
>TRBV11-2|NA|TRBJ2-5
CASSLRGDTQETQYF
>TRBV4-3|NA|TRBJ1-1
CASSQGWGALTEAFF
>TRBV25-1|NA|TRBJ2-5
CASSELGNKETQYF
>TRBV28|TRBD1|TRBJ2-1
CASSSTGGPYNEQFF
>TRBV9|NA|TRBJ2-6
CASSLWEAGANVLTF